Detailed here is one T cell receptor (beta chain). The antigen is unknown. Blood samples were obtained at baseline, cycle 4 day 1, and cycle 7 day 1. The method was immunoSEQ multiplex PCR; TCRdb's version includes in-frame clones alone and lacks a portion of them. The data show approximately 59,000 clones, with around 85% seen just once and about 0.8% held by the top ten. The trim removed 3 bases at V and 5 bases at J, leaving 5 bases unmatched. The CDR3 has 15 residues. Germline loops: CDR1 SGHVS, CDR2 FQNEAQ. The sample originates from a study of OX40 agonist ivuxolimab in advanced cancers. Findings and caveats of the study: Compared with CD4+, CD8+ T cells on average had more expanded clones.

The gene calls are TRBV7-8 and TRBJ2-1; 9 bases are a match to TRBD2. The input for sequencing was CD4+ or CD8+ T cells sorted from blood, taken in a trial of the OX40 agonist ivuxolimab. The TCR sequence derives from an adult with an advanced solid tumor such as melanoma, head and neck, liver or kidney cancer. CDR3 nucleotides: TGTGCCAGCAGCTTGCGGGAGGGGAACCACAATGAGCAGTTCTTC. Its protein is CASSLREGNHNEQFF.